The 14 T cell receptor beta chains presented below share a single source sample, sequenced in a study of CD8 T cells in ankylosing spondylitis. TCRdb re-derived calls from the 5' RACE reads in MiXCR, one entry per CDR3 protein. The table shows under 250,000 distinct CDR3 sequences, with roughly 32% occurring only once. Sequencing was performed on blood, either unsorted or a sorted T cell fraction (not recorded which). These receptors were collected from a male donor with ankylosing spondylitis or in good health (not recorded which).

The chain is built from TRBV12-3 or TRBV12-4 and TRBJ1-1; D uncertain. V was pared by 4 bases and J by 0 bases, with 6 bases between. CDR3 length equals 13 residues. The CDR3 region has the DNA TGTGCCAGCAGTTCCGCCTTGAACACTGAAGCTTTCTTT. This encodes CASSSALNTEAFF.

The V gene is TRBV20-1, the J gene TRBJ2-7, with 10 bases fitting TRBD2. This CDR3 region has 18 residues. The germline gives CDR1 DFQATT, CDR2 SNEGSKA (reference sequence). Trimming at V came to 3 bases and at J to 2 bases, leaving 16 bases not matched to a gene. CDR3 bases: TGCAGTGCTAGGGAACCGTGGACTAGCGGCTATGCCCCCTACGAGCAGTACTTC. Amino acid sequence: CSAREPWTSGYAPYEQYF.

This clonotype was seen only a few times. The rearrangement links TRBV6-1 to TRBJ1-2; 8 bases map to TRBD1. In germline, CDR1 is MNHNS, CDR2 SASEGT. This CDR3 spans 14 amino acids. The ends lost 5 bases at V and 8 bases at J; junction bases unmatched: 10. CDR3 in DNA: TGTGCCAGCAGTCGCGGGACAGGCCAAGAAGGCTACACCTTC. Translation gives CASSRGTGQEGYTF.

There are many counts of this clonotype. The CDR3 nucleotides are TGCAGTGCTAGACTAGCGGGGGGGAACGATGAGCAGTTCTTC. As protein: CSARLAGGNDEQFF. The chain links TRBV20-1 to TRBJ2-1; 12 bases map to TRBD2. The CDR3 loop spans 14 amino acids. V lost 2 bases and J lost 8; bases outside the gene matches: 4. CDR1 and CDR2 (germline): DFQATT, SNEGSKA (reference sequence).

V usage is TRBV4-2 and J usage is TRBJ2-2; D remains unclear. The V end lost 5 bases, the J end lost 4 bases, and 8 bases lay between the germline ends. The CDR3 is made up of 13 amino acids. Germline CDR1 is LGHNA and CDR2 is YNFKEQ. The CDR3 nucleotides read TGTGCCAGCAGCTTCCACGGCACCGGGGAGCTGTTTTTT. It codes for CASSFHGTGELFF.

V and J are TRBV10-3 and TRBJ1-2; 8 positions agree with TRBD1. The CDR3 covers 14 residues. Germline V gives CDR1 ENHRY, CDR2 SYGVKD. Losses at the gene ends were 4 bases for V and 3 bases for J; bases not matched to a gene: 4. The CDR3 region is CAISGRDRYYGYTF. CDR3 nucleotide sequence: TGTGCCATCAGTGGCCGGGACAGGTACTATGGCTACACCTTC.

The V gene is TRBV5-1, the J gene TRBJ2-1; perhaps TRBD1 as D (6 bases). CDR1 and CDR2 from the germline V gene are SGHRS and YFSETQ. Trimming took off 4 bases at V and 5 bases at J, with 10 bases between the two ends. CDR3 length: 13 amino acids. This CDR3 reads CASSPGQNNEQFF. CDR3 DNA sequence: TGCGCCAGCAGCCCCGGACAGAACAATGAGCAGTTCTTC.

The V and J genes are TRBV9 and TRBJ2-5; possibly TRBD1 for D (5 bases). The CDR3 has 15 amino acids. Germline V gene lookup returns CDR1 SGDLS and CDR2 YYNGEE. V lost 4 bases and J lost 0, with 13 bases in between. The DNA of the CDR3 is TGTGCCAGCAGCACCCGCGACAGAGACCAAGAGACCCAGTACTTC. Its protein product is CASSTRDRDQETQYF.

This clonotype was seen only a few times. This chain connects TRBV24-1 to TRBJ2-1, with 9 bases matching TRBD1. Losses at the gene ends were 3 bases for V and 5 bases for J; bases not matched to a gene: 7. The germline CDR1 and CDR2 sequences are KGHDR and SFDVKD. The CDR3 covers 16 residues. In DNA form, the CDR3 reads TGTGCCACCAGTGATGCGGGGACAGGGATCCACAATGAGCAGTTCTTC. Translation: CATSDAGTGIHNEQFF.

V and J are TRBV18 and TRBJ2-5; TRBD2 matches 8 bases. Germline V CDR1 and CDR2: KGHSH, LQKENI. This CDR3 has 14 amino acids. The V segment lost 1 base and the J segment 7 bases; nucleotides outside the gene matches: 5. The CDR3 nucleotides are TGTGCCAGCTCACCACAGTTAAGCGGGGGGACCCAGTACTTC. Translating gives CASSPQLSGGTQYF.

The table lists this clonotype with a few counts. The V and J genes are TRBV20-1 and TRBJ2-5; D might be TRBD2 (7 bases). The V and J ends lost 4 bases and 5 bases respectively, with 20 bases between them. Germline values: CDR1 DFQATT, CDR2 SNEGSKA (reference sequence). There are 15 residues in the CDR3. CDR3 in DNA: TGCAGTGCTACCGGGGGGCCAGGGTCAGGGGAGACCCAGTACTTC. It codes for CSATGGPGSGETQYF.

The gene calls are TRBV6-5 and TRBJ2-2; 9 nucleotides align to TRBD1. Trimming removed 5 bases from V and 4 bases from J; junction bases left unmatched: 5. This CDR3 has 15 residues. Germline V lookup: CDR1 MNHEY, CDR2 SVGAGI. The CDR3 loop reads CASSHRGQSTGELFF. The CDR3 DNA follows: TGTGCCAGCAGTCACAGGGGGCAGAGCACCGGGGAGCTGTTTTTT.

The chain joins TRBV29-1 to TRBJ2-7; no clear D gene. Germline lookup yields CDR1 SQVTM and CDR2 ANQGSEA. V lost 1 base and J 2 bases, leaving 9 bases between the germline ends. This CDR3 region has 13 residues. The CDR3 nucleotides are TGCAGCGTTGAAGTCGGCGGTGCCTACGAGCAGTACTTC. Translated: CSVEVGGAYEQYF.

The CDR3 here is CASSQEKRQQGMNTEAFF. The CDR3 DNA follows: TGTGCCAGCAGCCAGGAAAAACGCCAACAGGGCATGAACACTGAAGCTTTCTTT. The rearrangement uses TRBV3-1 and TRBJ1-1, with D tentatively TRBD1 (6 bases). CDR3 length: 18 amino acids. V was clipped by 3 bases and J by 0 bases, with 20 bases between them. Germline CDR1 and CDR2: LGHDT and YNNKEL (reference sequence).